This record looks at one TCR beta chain sequence and its context. While infection was still active, Seattle patients were enrolled and then followed longitudinally. The sample is drawn from a study of blood T cell repertoires in COVID-19. About the study: The samples span acute and convalescent COVID-19 from the United States, Italy and Spain. T cells, B-cell-depleted T cells, or PBMCs supplied cDNA or gDNA.

In the original workflow: Reference gene primers were amplified, and this amplification served to estimate nucleated cell counts. TCRdb's table, derived via immunoSEQ multiplex PCR, lists solely in-frame clones and lacks some. V and J calls and clone size are copied from that table; D and trimming were computed from the DNA. This sample has some 500,000 clones, with less than 90% found just once. The CDR3 totals 16 residues. J was trimmed by 4 bases and V by 5 bases; bases with no gene match: 10. Germline CDR1 is MDHEN and CDR2 is SYDVKM. The chain joins TRBV28 to TRBJ1-2, with TRBD1 matching 10 bases. This receptor was obtained from a woman between 50 and 59 years old with COVID-19, enrolled during active disease. The sample consisted of peripheral blood. The CDR3 DNA reads as TGTGCCAGCAGTCCTCCGGGACAGGGGTTACTCTATGGCTACACCTTC. Amino acids: CASSPPGQGLLYGYTF.